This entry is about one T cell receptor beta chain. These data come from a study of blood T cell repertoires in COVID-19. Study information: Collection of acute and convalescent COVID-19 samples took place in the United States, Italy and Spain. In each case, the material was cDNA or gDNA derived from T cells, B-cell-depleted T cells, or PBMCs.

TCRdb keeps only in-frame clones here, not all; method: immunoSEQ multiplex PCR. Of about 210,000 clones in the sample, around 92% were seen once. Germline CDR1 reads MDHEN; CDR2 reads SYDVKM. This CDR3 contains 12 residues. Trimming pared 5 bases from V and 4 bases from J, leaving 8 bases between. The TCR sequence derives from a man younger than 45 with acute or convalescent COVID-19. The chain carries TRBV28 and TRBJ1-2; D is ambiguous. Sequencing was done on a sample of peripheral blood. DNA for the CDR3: TGTGCCAGCAGTATACTCACCTATGGCTACACCTTC. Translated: CASSILTYGYTF.